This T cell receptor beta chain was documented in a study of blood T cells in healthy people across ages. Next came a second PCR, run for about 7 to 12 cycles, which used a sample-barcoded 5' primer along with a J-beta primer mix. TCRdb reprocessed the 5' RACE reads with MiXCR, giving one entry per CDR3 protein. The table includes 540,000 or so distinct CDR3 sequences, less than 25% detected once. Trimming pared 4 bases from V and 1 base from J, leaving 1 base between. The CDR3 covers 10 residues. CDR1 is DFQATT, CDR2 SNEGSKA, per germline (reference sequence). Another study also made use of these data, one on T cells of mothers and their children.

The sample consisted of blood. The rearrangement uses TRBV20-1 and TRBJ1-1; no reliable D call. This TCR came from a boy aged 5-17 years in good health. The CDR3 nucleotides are TGCAGTGCTAAGAACACTGAAGCTTTCTTT. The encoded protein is CSAKNTEAFF.